This section outlines one TCR beta chain sequence together with its context. Its antigen is currently unknown. The entry originates in a study of chemoradiotherapy in HPV16-positive cancers. Study in general: Functional T-cell assays on two HPV16-positive patients' cells defined candidate HPV-specific clones and common TCR motifs. Study-level points and caveats: HPV-responsive T-cell expansion during chemoradiotherapy was linked to improved recurrence-free survival in HPV16-positive patients. Candidate HPV-specific clones and E7-related TCR motifs grew in tumor during treatment.

Repeated repertoire sampling spanned the course of chemoradiotherapy. Only in-frame clones appear in the TCRdb table, and some are missing; sequencing was by immunoSEQ multiplex PCR. The top ten clones hold approximately 5.1% of a sample with 6,000 to 7,500 clones, around 75% of them seen once. The sequence came from a human donor with HPV-associated anogenital cancer. This specimen was tumor tissue, taken from a patient who underwent chemoradiotherapy.

The CDR3 DNA is TGTGCCAGCAGCCAGGGACAGGATAATCAGCCCCAGCATTTT. It specifies CASSQGQDNQPQHF. This chain joins TRBV6-4 and TRBJ1-5; 8 bases are a match to TRBD1. This CDR3 has 14 residues. The germline CDR1 and CDR2 sequences are MRHNA and SNTAGT. J lost 4 bases, V lost 6 bases, and 5 bases had no gene match.